This record looks at one T cell receptor (beta chain) sequence and its context. With V trimmed by 4 bases and J by 6 bases, 6 bases remained unmatched. In germline, CDR1 is LGHNA, CDR2 YNFKEQ. The CDR3 is 15 residues long. These data come from a study of early T cells in non-severe SARS-CoV-2 infection. Study overall: The input, bulk RNA from unsorted whole blood, was sequenced, and chains were unpaired.

The TCR library protocol attached unique molecular identifiers to the individual cDNA molecules. TCRdb processed the 5' RACE reads anew with MiXCR; each CDR3 protein has one entry. The profile shows 70,000 to 95,000 distinct CDR3 sequences, around 9.9% of them singletons. The chain carries TRBV4-2 and TRBJ2-7; TRBD2 agrees at 13 bases. This receptor was taken from an adult who was a healthcare worker with PCR-confirmed SARS-CoV-2 infection or an uninfected control (not recorded which). The specimen sequenced was whole blood. CDR3 in amino acids: CASSPRTSGSSEQYF. The CDR3 region has the DNA TGTGCCAGCAGCCCGAGGACTAGCGGGAGCAGCGAGCAGTACTTC.